This T cell receptor beta chain was obtained from a study of identical twins. TCRdb independently ran MiXCR on the 5' RACE reads; one entry per CDR3 protein. This table has a few hundred thousand distinct CDR3 sequences, more than 6.5% appearing once. The CDR3 sequence is 12 residues long. Germline trimming cut 8 bases from V and 6 bases from J; bases unmatched to any gene: 6. Germline V gene sequence: CDR1 MNHEY, CDR2 SMNVEV (reference sequence). Another study also made use of these data, one on yellow fever vaccine responses in identical twins.

This receptor was taken from a young woman in good health. Sequencing was performed on memory (CD45RO+) T cells sorted from blood. V usage is TRBV27 and J usage is TRBJ2-7; 8 nucleotides line up with TRBD1. CDR3 sequence reads: CASGSTGGEQYF. In DNA, the CDR3 is TGTGCCAGCGGATCTACAGGGGGCGAGCAGTACTTC.